This TCR beta chain was documented in a study of shared clonotypes between healthy human individuals (dated by TCRdb to about 2020). Regarding the study in general: The cohort comprised a couple of women and a few men aged 18 to 49 years. For each donor, CD4 naive and CD4 memory were each given three plates, CD8 naive was given two plates, and CD8 memory was given one plate. To estimate repertoire size and how much clonotypes are shared between individuals, the study performed deep sequencing of blood TCR repertoires from about 5 healthy adults. To increase sequencing depth and limit assay-specific biases, different laboratories used diverse techniques to prepare libraries and sequence TCR repertoires. Per donor, leukapheresis produced somewhere between about 0.94 and 9.5 billion PBMCs.

Trimming at the junction amounts to 2 bases on V and 0 bases on J, and the germline ends lie 15 bases apart. Taken from the germline V gene (reference sequence), the CDR1 and CDR2 loops are GTSNPN and SVGIG. The CDR3 goes from the cysteine to the phenylalanine over 16 residues. The only DNA kept is the CDR3, 48 bases in frame from the first base. On this clone: Its antigen target is currently unknown. No base quality values were provided; no much bigger clone lies one nucleotide off.

The paper's findings and limits, for the study overall: Sampling was restricted to blood, and TCR repertoires in tissues likely differ from the TCR repertoires found in blood. Rarefaction of sorted-subset datasets indicated incomplete sequencing despite the large sequencing depth. Because the study included a small number of donors, the genetic and exposure-history diversity represented was limited. Estimated clonotype richness was generally larger for naive than for memory subsets. Pairwise subsampling led to the expectation that sequencing depth would affect the degree of clonotype sharing among donors. Sharing across a handful of donors was observed for around 5% of naive CD4, 3% to 4% of naive CD8, 2% to 2.5% of memory CD4, and roughly 0.4% of memory CD8 clonotypes. Clonotypes shared by all four sorted-subset donors showed higher generation probabilities than non-shared clonotypes.

Healthy HIV-negative adults with no recently reported acute infections or vaccinations were included as donors. All donors were Caucasian adults living in Nashville, Tennessee, USA. CD4+ T cells were enriched by magnetic negative selection; naive cells were then positively selected on CD45RA, and the negative fraction formed the memory subset. Blood was collected by leukapheresis, and PBMCs were isolated by Ficoll-Histopaque density gradient centrifugation and then cryopreserved in liquid nitrogen vapor phase. Analytical flow cytometry was used to check the purity and quantity of each magnetically sorted T cell population. Genomic DNA was isolated from each sorted fraction and quantified by UV absorbance on a Nanodrop 2000c. TCR CDR3 regions were amplified from genomic DNA by multiplex PCR using the deep immunoSEQ assay. Extracted genomic DNA from each cell subset was spread evenly across all wells of several immunoSEQ 96-well plates, with each plate serving as a replicate. For sorted subsets, about 200 ng genomic DNA, equal to about 30,000 T cell genomes, was loaded into each replicate PCR. The purified libraries were quantified using a Qubit 3.0 fluorometer, sized with a Bioanalyzer 2100, and then quantified again using the KAPA Library Quantification kit. A separate single-read 150-cycle Illumina NextSeq 550 flow cell was used to sequence each immunoSEQ 96-well plate. In the source study's methods: Because only junctional sequences without quality scores were contained in the immunoSEQ output, filtering matching that applied to full-length reads could not be performed. To assign V/J genes and CDR3, sequences were annotated using PyIR, a Python wrapper for IgBLAST v1.9, with IMGT germline references. Reads were filtered out if the reads had weak V/J assignments (E-value above 1e-6), no CDR3, stop codons, out-of-frame junctions, or ambiguous translated residues. A V3J clonotype was defined by an identical inferred V gene, J gene, and CDR3 amino acid sequence. The percentage overlap between two repertoires was calculated by dividing the number of shared unique clonotypes by the size of the smaller repertoire. Repertoire richness was assessed with RTK rarefaction, the Chao1 estimator, and Recon v2.1 estimates of unobserved clonotypes. Generation probabilities for all TCRbeta clonotypes obtained by the gDNA method from a handful of donors were computed using OLGA. This is the immuneACCESS table as TCRdb keeps it, with only in-frame sequences that have V and J called. A part of the clones is gone; compared with another copy, unresolved V genes explain less than half, and the rest is unexplained. The D gene and trimming were derived from the DNA, and the V and J assignments and clone size from that table. The sample records around 1.4 million clones, 98% of which are singletons. The biggest ten clones account for about 0.4% of the sample.

The source material was naive CD4+ T cells sorted from blood. According to the study, the label for this sample's cell subset or site signals: CD45RA+ positively selected. The sequence was collected from a man aged 25-45 years in good health. This chain is built from TRBV30 and TRBJ2-3; matching of 6 bases hints at TRBD1 as the D gene. The sequenced DNA is TGTGCCTGGAGTTCTCGAGGGGGACCTAGCACAGATACGCAGTATTTT. This codes for CAWSSRGGPSTDTQYF.